This passage covers 8 T cell receptor beta chains from one sample sequenced in a study of T cells after yellow fever vaccination. TCRdb analysed the 5' RACE reads with MiXCR anew, one entry per CDR3 protein. The table has about 510,000 distinct CDR3 sequences, 20% to 25% seen once. The sequences come from PBMCs, collected about 20 days after the first yellow fever vaccination. Receptors were obtained from a man aged 18 to 30 who received the YFV17D yellow fever vaccine.

For this clonotype: A junction boundary mismatches the germline segment, possibly from a read error. V is TRBV27 and J is TRBJ2-5; D is unclear. CDR1 and CDR2 (germline): MNHEY, SMNVEV (reference sequence). The CDR3 has 13 residues. The CDR3: CARSLRTRETQYF. Written as DNA, the CDR3 is TGTGCCAGAAGTTTACGTACAAGGGAGACCCAGTACTTC.

This clonotype was detected many times. This chain joins TRBV20-1 and TRBJ1-2; D is perhaps TRBD1 (6 bases). CDR3 length: 14 amino acids. The V gene lost 4 bases and the J gene lost 8 bases, with 20 bases spanning the gap. The germline gives CDR1 DFQATT, CDR2 SNEGSKA (reference sequence). The CDR3 sequence is CSAIRPREGGGYTF. The CDR3, as DNA: TGCAGTGCTATAAGGCCCCGGGAGGGGGGAGGCTACACCTTC.

Written as DNA, the CDR3 is TGTGCCAGCAGAGACCGTAACGCAGATACGCAGTATTTT. This codes for CASRDRNADTQYF. J is TRBJ2-3 and V is TRBV7-2, with D uncertain. The CDR3 covers 13 residues. Trimming removed 6 bases at V and 4 bases at J, with 11 bases between. CDR1 and CDR2 from the germline V gene are SGHTA and FQGNSA.

The chain uses TRBV6-5 and TRBJ2-3, with D unclear. This CDR3 is built from 14 residues. Per germline, CDR1 MNHEY and CDR2 SVGAGI. Trimming cost V 2 bases and J 1 base, with 7 bases left between them. CDR3 sequence: CASSYGGRTDTQYF. In DNA, the CDR3 is TGTGCCAGCAGTTACGGCGGACGCACAGATACGCAGTATTTT.

The gene calls are TRBV19 and TRBJ2-5, with D possibly TRBD2 on 5 matching bases. The CDR3 sequence is 13 residues long. The V end was cut by 7 bases, the J end by 2 bases, with 11 bases between. Germline CDR1 is LNHDA and CDR2 is SQIVND (reference sequence). The CDR3 sequence: CASIGKTQETQYF. CDR3 sequence (DNA): TGTGCCAGTATCGGGAAAACACAAGAGACCCAGTACTTC.

V usage is TRBV27 and J usage is TRBJ1-2; 8 bases agree with TRBD1. In germline, CDR1 is MNHEY, CDR2 SMNVEV (reference sequence). The V gene end was trimmed by 6 bases and the J gene end by 4 bases; junction bases not matched to a gene: 4. The CDR3 is 13 amino acids. The CDR3 is CASRSTGGYGYTF. The CDR3 region has the DNA TGTGCCAGCAGATCAACAGGGGGCTATGGCTACACCTTC.

The gene calls are TRBV29-1 and TRBJ2-1, with D possibly TRBD1 on 6 matching bases. The germline gives CDR1 SQVTM, CDR2 ANQGSEA. Trimming shortened V by 6 bases and J by 16 bases, and 16 bases separated the two germline ends. The CDR3 runs to 10 residues. CDR3 residues: CSVHRVGVFF. CDR3 nucleotides: TGCAGCGTCCACAGGGTTGGGGTTTTCTTC.

This rearrangement joins TRBV18 to TRBJ1-2; 8 bases are shared with TRBD1. CDR1 is KGHSH, CDR2 LQKENI, per germline. After removal of 4 bases from V and 8 bases from J, the junction contained 9 bases not matched to a gene. The CDR3 is 14 residues long. The CDR3, as DNA: TGTGCCAGCTCACTACTGACAGGGGAGCGCGGCTACACCTTC. Translating gives CASSLLTGERGYTF.